The T cell receptor (beta chain) described here comes from a study of monozygotic twins with inflammatory bowel disease. The study's findings and limits: Healthy co-twins showed greater TCRbeta diversity (inverse Simpson) than IBD patients.

As to this clonotype: What it binds is unknown.

From the 5' RACE reads, TCRdb lists one entry per CDR3 protein and no DNA. In total, the table holds 150,000 to 200,000 distinct CDR3 sequences. Germline V lookup: CDR1 LGHDT, CDR2 YNNKEL (reference sequence). The CDR3 is 16 residues long. Material: blood. The gene calls are TRBV3-1 and TRBJ2-2. The TCR was taken from a human donor with ulcerative colitis or Crohn's disease, or a healthy co-twin of an affected twin (not recorded which). The CDR3 protein is CASSQAIIANTGELFF.